The 2 T cell receptor beta chains listed next were all sequenced from one sample in a study of technical replicates of blood from four donors. Sequenced by immunoSEQ multiplex PCR; TCRdb stores in-frame clones only, minus some. The sample records some 75,000 clones, about 96% being singletons. Sequenced: T cells isolated from PBMCs. Source of these receptors: a human donor in good health.

The chain couples TRBV28 to TRBJ2-3; D remains ambiguous. The V gene lost 5 bases and the J gene lost 4 bases, with 16 bases spanning the gap. Germline V lookup: CDR1 MDHEN, CDR2 SYDVKM. The length of the CDR3 is 15 residues. CDR3 amino acids: CASSELVEVADTQYF. CDR3 nucleotides: TGTGCCAGCAGTGAGTTGGTCGAGGTGGCAGATACGCAGTATTTT.

V usage is TRBV9 and J usage is TRBJ2-7; 7 bases are shared with TRBD1. J lost 4 bases, V lost 0 bases, and 7 bases had no gene match. Germline CDR1 reads SGDLS; CDR2 reads YYNGEE. There are 15 residues in the CDR3. The CDR3 reads CASSVGWTGLYEQYF. CDR3 nucleotides: TGTGCCAGCAGCGTAGGGTGGACAGGCCTATACGAGCAGTACTTC.